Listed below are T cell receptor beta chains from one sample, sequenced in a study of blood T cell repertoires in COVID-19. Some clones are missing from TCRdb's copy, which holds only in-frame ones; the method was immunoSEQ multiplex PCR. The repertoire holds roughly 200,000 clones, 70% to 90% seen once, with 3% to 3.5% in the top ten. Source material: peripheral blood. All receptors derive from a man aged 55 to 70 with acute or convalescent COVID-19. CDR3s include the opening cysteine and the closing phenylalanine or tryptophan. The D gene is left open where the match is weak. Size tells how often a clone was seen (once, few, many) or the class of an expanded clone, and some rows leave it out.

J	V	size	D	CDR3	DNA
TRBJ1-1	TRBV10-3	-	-	CAISESGHLNTEAFF	TGTGCCATCAGTGAGTCGGGACACCTGAACACTGAAGCTTTCTTT
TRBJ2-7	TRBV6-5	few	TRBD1	CASSYTGQGAEQYF	TGTGCCAGCAGTTACACGGGACAGGGGGCTGAGCAGTACTTC
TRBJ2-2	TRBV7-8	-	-	CASSLVQGRLRVNTGELFF	TGTGCCAGCAGCTTAGTTCAAGGGCGGCTGAGGGTGAACACCGGGGAGCTGTTTTTT
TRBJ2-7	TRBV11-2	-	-	CAISRRGGLSQAYRYEQYF	TGTGCCATCTCTAGGAGGGGGGGCCTGTCACAGGCCTACCGCTACGAGCAGTACTTC
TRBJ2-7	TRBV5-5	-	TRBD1	CASSWDRPSYEQYF	TGTGCCAGCAGCTGGGACAGACCCTCCTACGAGCAGTACTTC
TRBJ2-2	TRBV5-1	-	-	CASSLLGATQHTGELFF	TGCGCCAGCAGCCTTTTAGGAGCGACTCAACACACCGGGGAGCTGTTTTTT
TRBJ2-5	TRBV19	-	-	CASRSDSQETQYF	TGTGCCAGTAGGTCTGACAGTCAAGAGACCCAGTACTTC
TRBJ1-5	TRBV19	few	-	CASSIGTLYSNQPQHF	TGTGCCAGTAGTATCGGGACTCTCTATAGCAATCAGCCCCAGCATTTT
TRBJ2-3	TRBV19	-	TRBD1	CASSIEGTGRTDTQYF	TGTGCCAGTAGTATAGAAGGGACAGGGAGGACAGATACGCAGTATTTT
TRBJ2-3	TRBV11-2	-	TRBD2	CASSFPAGVSTQYF	TGTGCCAGCAGCTTCCCAGCGGGGGTTAGTACGCAGTATTTT
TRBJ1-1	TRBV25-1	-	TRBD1	CASSESGGTGTEAFF	TGTGCCAGCAGTGAATCCGGGGGGACAGGCACTGAAGCTTTCTTT
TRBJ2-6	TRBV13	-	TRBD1	CASSFSRTGGSGANVLTF	TGTGCCAGCAGCTTCAGTCGGACAGGGGGCTCTGGGGCCAACGTCCTGACTTTC
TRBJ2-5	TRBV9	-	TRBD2	CASSVSGVGETQYF	TGTGCCAGCAGCGTTAGCGGGGTTGGAGAGACCCAGTACTTC
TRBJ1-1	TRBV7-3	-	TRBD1	CASSLGTGSTEAFF	TGTGCCAGCAGCTTAGGGACAGGGAGTACTGAAGCTTTCTTT
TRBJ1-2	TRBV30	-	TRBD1	CAWSQRDRGGYGYTF	TGTGCCTGGAGCCAACGGGACAGGGGAGGCTATGGCTACACCTTC
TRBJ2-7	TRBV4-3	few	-	CASSQELASISYEQYF	TGCGCCAGCAGCCAAGAGCTCGCGTCGATCTCCTACGAGCAGTACTTC
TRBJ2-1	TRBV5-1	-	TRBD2	CASSRGLAGGAEQFF	TGCGCCAGCAGCCGGGGACTAGCGGGGGGTGCCGAGCAGTTCTTC
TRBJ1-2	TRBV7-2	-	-	CASSTSNSYGYTF	TGTGCCAGCAGCACCTCCAATAGCTATGGCTACACCTTC
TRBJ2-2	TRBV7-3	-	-	CASSFSRTRDTGELFF	TGTGCCAGCAGCTTCTCCCGGACTCGAGACACCGGGGAGCTGTTTTTT
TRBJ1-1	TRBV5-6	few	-	CASSLTVNTEAFF	TGTGCCAGCAGCCTGACAGTGAACACTGAAGCTTTCTTT
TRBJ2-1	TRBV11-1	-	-	CASSPKAEVEQFF	TGTGCCAGCAGCCCGAAGGCGGAAGTTGAGCAGTTCTTC
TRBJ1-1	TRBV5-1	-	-	CASSSSGQNTEAFF	TGCGCCAGCAGCTCCTCGGGACAGAACACTGAAGCTTTCTTT
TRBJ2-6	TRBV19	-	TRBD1	CASRSQGGGANVLTF	TGTGCCAGTAGATCACAGGGGGGTGGGGCCAACGTCCTGACTTTC
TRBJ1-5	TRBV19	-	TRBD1	CASSSGQGGDQPQHF	TGTGCCAGTAGTAGCGGACAGGGCGGGGATCAGCCCCAGCATTTT
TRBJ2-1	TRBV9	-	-	CASSPEGGGPKSSYNEQFF	TGTGCCAGCAGCCCAGAAGGCGGGGGCCCGAAGAGCTCCTACAATGAGCAGTTCTTC
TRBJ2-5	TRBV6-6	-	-	CASSYWARGETQYF	TGTGCCAGCAGTTACTGGGCCAGGGGAGAGACCCAGTACTTC